This T cell receptor (beta chain) was captured in a study of graft-versus-host responses after intestinal transplantation. Study-wide background: Every recipient underwent anti-thymocyte globulin induction, then tacrolimus and steroids for three to four years. Study-wide results and caveats: Those patients showing graft-donor T cell macrochimerism displayed high graft-versus-host to host-versus-graft clonal ratios in allografts. The marrow of recipients harbored GvH clones, and ileum or blood showed some of them first.

The assay was immunoSEQ multiplex PCR, and TCRdb's table has in-frame clones only and misses some. Of tens of thousands of clones listed, around 91% were seen once; the top ten hold roughly 4%. The CDR3 has 13 residues. The trim removed 5 bases at V and 8 bases at J, leaving 6 bases unmatched. CDR1 and CDR2 from the germline V gene are PRHDT and FYEKMQ (reference sequence). Concerning this clone: Its specificity is unknown.

This sample comprised unstimulated CD8+ T cells sorted from spleen or lymph node cells, obtained before transplant. The chain recombines TRBV13 with TRBJ1-2; 9 bases line up with TRBD1. The receptor's source is a human donor who was the organ donor for an intestinal transplant. The CDR3 DNA is TGTGCCAGCAGCCCGGACAGGGGTGCGGGCTACACCTTC. Protein product: CASSPDRGAGYTF.